Shown below are 30 T cell receptor beta chains from a single sample sequenced in a study of T cell responses to AZD1222 COVID-19 vaccine. Only in-frame clones appear in the TCRdb table, and some are missing; sequencing was by immunoSEQ multiplex PCR. The sample includes around 150,000 clones, about 90% of them seen just once. The sequencing used peripheral blood, collected on day 0 of AZD1222 vaccination. The receptor source for this set is an adult in good health.

This sequence joins TRBV7-2 and TRBJ2-5; TRBD1 aligns across 7 bases. V lost 5 bases, J lost 2 bases, and 11 bases stayed unmatched. The germline V gene has CDR1 SGHTA and CDR2 FQGNSA. The CDR3 totals 16 residues. CDR3 DNA sequence: TGTGCCAGCAGCACCCAACGGGGACAGCCTCAAGAGACCCAGTACTTC. This sequence encodes CASSTQRGQPQETQYF. The whole variable domain, remainder taken from reference TRBV7-2 and TRBJ2-5, is GAGVSQSPSNKVTEKGKDVELRCDPISGHTALYWYRQSLGQGLEFLIYFQGNSAPDKSGLPSDRFSAERTGGSVSTLTIQRTQQEDSAVYLCASSTQRGQPQETQYFGPGTRLLVL.

The V and J genes are TRBV27 and TRBJ1-2, with D perhaps TRBD1 (5 bases). The CDR3 covers 14 residues. Trimming cost V 0 bases and J 2 bases, with 7 bases left between them. Germline assignment: CDR1 MNHEY and CDR2 SMNVEV (reference sequence). The CDR3 bases are TGTGCCAGCAGTTTATCGCGGGGGAACTATGGCTACACCTTC. This gives the protein CASSLSRGNYGYTF.

The chain has TRBV6-2 or TRBV6-3 and TRBJ2-1, with TRBD2 matching 13 bases. The J segment lost 6 bases and the V segment lost 0 bases, leaving 5 bases of the junction unmatched. CDR3 length equals 17 residues. Germline values: CDR1 MNHEY, CDR2 SVGEGT. The CDR3 is CASSYSYTSGGANEQFF. The DNA for the CDR3 is TGTGCCAGCAGTTACTCCTATACTAGCGGGGGGGCCAATGAGCAGTTCTTC.

The CDR3 region is CASSLVVGQLNTIYF. CDR3 coding DNA: TGTGCCAGCAGCTTAGTAGTAGGGCAGCTAAACACCATATATTTT. The chain is built from TRBV7-2 and TRBJ1-3; D uncertain. Trimming cost V 1 base and J 6 bases, with 13 bases left between them. Per the germline V gene, CDR1 is SGHTA and CDR2 is FQGNSA. CDR3 length: 15 amino acids.

V and J are TRBV11-2 and TRBJ2-1; TRBD2 matches 14 bases. J lost 9 bases, V lost 5 bases, and 6 bases had no gene match. The CDR3 covers 15 residues. Per the germline V gene, CDR1 is SGHAT and CDR2 is FQNNGV. Here the CDR3 DNA reads TGTGCCAGCAGCCCGACTAGCGGGGGGGCGGGTGAGCAGTTCTTC. It yields the protein CASSPTSGGAGEQFF. The variable domain in full, completed from reference TRBV11-2 and TRBJ2-1, reads EAGVAQSPRYKIIEKRQSVAFWCNPISGHATLYWYQQILGQGPKLLIQFQNNGVVDDSQLPKDRFSAERLKGVDSTLKIQPAKLEDSAVYLCASSPTSGGAGEQFFGPGTRLTVL.

The rearrangement joins TRBV27 to TRBJ1-5; D gene ambiguous. The V end was cut by 3 bases, the J end by 6 bases, with 9 bases between. This CDR3 is built from 13 residues. The V gene's germline CDR1 is MNHEY and CDR2 SMNVEV (reference sequence). The DNA for the CDR3 is TGTGCCAGCAGTTTTTCTCGGACTCAGCCCCAGCATTTT. Protein sequence: CASSFSRTQPQHF.

The J gene is TRBJ2-1, the V gene TRBV2, with 10 bases identical to TRBD2. CDR1 is SNHLY, CDR2 FYNNEI, per germline. V was pared by 2 bases and J by 4 bases, with 8 bases of the junction left unmatched. The CDR3 consists of 17 residues. The CDR3 DNA reads TGTGCCAGCAGTGAAAGATACAGACTAGCGGGTTACAATGAGCAGTTCTTC. This gives the protein CASSERYRLAGYNEQFF.

V is TRBV14 and J is TRBJ2-4; D not certain. The ends were cut back, 11 bases at V and 2 bases at J, with 13 bases in the middle. CDR1 and CDR2 (germline): SGHDN, FVKESK. The CDR3 runs to 13 residues. CDR3 sequence: CAYPGLTKNIQYF. The CDR3 DNA is TGTGCCTATCCAGGATTAACCAAAAACATTCAGTACTTC.

The genes are TRBV27 and TRBJ2-5; D might be TRBD1 (6 bases). Germline CDR1 MNHEY, CDR2 SMNVEV (reference sequence). The CDR3 is made up of 14 amino acids. The ends were cut back, 2 bases at V and 7 bases at J, with 14 bases in the middle. The CDR3 sequence is CASSLDRTALTQYF. The CDR3 region has the DNA TGTGCCAGCAGTTTAGACAGGACGGCACTGACCCAGTACTTC.

The gene calls are TRBV6-2 or TRBV6-3 and TRBJ2-5, with TRBD2 identical over 8 bases. The V segment lost 5 bases and the J segment 1 base; nucleotides outside the gene matches: 3. The CDR3 is made up of 14 amino acids. Germline CDR1 is MNHEY and CDR2 is SVGEGT. DNA of the CDR3: TGTGCCAGCAGTCTAAGCGGGGGCCAAGAGACCCAGTACTTC. Its protein is CASSLSGGQETQYF.

The rearrangement joins TRBV4-2 to TRBJ2-7; 8 bases fit TRBD2. The CDR3 has 13 residues. Germline lookup yields CDR1 LGHNA and CDR2 YNFKEQ. V lost 8 bases, J lost 4 bases, and 7 bases stayed unmatched. This CDR3 reads CASGGLEGYEQYF. The CDR3 DNA sequence: TGTGCCAGCGGGGGACTAGAGGGTTACGAGCAGTACTTC.

The gene calls are TRBV2 and TRBJ2-1; perhaps D is TRBD1 or TRBD2 (5 bases each). The V gene's germline CDR1 is SNHLY and CDR2 FYNNEI. This CDR3 is built from 15 residues. Trimming left V 6 bases short and J 4 bases short, with 16 bases between. The CDR3 nucleotides are TGTGCCAGCAGCGCCCGGGACCTCCGATACAATGAGCAGTTCTTC. As protein: CASSARDLRYNEQFF.

The chain couples TRBV7-2 to TRBJ1-2; no definite D call. Germline values: CDR1 SGHTA, CDR2 FQGNSA. The CDR3 loop spans 14 amino acids. V lost 2 bases and J lost 4, with 11 bases in between. The CDR3 bases are TGTGCCAGCAGCTTAATTGGCAGGCTCTATGGCTACACCTTC. Protein sequence: CASSLIGRLYGYTF.

The chain carries TRBV19 and TRBJ1-1; TRBD1 matches at 7 bases. The CDR3 length is 15 residues. Trimming at V came to 6 bases and at J to 0 bases, leaving 7 bases not matched to a gene. Germline CDR1 LNHDA, CDR2 SQIVND (reference sequence). The CDR3 is CASSRTGQMNTEAFF. For the CDR3, the DNA is TGTGCCAGTAGCCGAACGGGACAGATGAACACTGAAGCTTTCTTT.

The J gene is TRBJ2-2, the V gene TRBV3-1 (or the pseudogene TRBV3-2); 7 positions match TRBD2. CDR3 length: 14 residues. The germline gives CDR1 LGHDT, CDR2 YNNKEL (reference sequence). V lost 0 bases to trimming and J lost 9 bases; unmatched junction nucleotides: 4. DNA for the CDR3: TGTGCCAGCAGCCAAGATTGGGGGGGAAGGGAGCTGTTTTTT. This sequence encodes CASSQDWGGRELFF.

This CDR3 reads CASSLVVGTATGNTIYF. The DNA for the CDR3 is TGTGCCAGCAGCTTAGTTGTTGGGACAGCGACGGGAAACACCATATATTTT. The chain links TRBV7-9 to TRBJ1-3; 7 nucleotides agree with TRBD1. The CDR3 has 17 amino acids. Germline trimming cut 1 base from V and 4 bases from J; bases unmatched to any gene: 10. CDR1 and CDR2 (germline): SEHNR, FQNEAQ (reference sequence).

J is TRBJ2-2 and V is TRBV29-1, with D possibly matching TRBD1 (6 bases). CDR1 is SQVTM, CDR2 ANQGSEA, per germline. This CDR3 spans 15 amino acids. The V end was cut by 3 bases, the J end by 6 bases, with 17 bases between. The CDR3 is CSVDGTGEGAGELFF. In DNA, the CDR3 is TGCAGCGTTGACGGGACGGGCGAGGGGGCCGGGGAGCTGTTTTTT.

The chain employs TRBV19 and TRBJ2-4, with a tentative D call TRBD2 (6 bases). V was pared by 4 bases and J by 4 bases, with 14 bases between. Germline V gene sequence: CDR1 LNHDA, CDR2 SQIVND (reference sequence). The CDR3 spans 15 residues. DNA for the CDR3: TGTGCCAGTAGTAAAAAGACTAGTGGGAAAAACATTCAGTACTTC. It is translated as CASSKKTSGKNIQYF. The full variable domain, its missing parts supplied by reference TRBV19 and TRBJ2-4, is DGGITQSPKYLFRKEGQNVTLSCEQNLNHDAMYWYRQDPGQGLRLIYYSQIVNDFQKGDIAEGYSVSREKKESFPLTVTSAQKNPTAFYLCASSKKTSGKNIQYFGAGTRLSVL.

The CDR3 region is CASSLQGAGQPQHF. In nucleotides, the CDR3 is TGTGCCAGCAGCTTACAGGGGGCGGGTCAGCCCCAGCATTTT. The genes are TRBV5-4 and TRBJ1-5, with 9 nucleotides matching TRBD1. This CDR3 is built from 14 residues. The germline gives CDR1 SGHNT, CDR2 YYREEE (reference sequence). V dropped 2 bases and J dropped 6; count of bases not matched to a gene: 3.

The rearrangement uses TRBV30 and TRBJ2-7, with 9 bases matching TRBD1. The CDR3 length is 15 residues. The V gene's germline CDR1 is GTSNPN and CDR2 SVGIG (reference sequence). V was pared by 5 bases and J by 2 bases, with 10 bases of the junction left unmatched. The CDR3 DNA follows: TGTGCCTGGCGACCACAGGGGGCCGGAACCTACGAGCAGTACTTC. Translation: CAWRPQGAGTYEQYF.

V is TRBV2 and J is TRBJ2-7; either TRBD1 or TRBD2 may supply D (5 bases each). The CDR3 has 13 residues. The V gene's germline CDR1 is SNHLY and CDR2 FYNNEI. The ends were cut back, 5 bases at V and 1 base at J, with 9 bases in the middle. The CDR3 DNA follows: TGTGCCAGCAGTAGGGACGCATCCTACGAGCAGTACTTC. Its translation: CASSRDASYEQYF.

The V call is TRBV5-1, the J call TRBJ1-1; D call uncertain. CDR1 is SGHRS and CDR2 is YFSETQ in the germline V gene. The CDR3 is made up of 11 amino acids. V dropped 6 bases and J dropped 1 base, with 4 bases sitting between them. The CDR3 sequence: CASISNTEAFF. Here the CDR3 DNA reads TGCGCCAGCATCTCGAACACTGAAGCTTTCTTT.

This chain uses TRBV24-1 with TRBJ1-3; the D gene is possibly TRBD1 (5 bases). In germline, CDR1 is KGHDR, CDR2 SFDVKD. The CDR3 extends over 12 amino acids. Trimming removed 8 bases at V and 7 bases at J, with 11 bases between. The CDR3 loop reads CATTQGGNTIYF. CDR3 in DNA: TGTGCCACCACTCAGGGTGGGAACACCATATATTTT.

This clone was counted a single time. The chain links TRBV11-2 to TRBJ2-2; 7 bases agree with TRBD2. CDR1 is SGHAT, CDR2 FQNNGV, per germline. The CDR3 totals 16 residues. Losses at the gene ends were 1 base for V and 5 bases for J; bases not matched to a gene: 7. The CDR3 is CASSLVPGRGTGELFF. In DNA form, the CDR3 reads TGTGCCAGCAGCTTAGTGCCGGGGAGGGGAACCGGGGAGCTGTTTTTT.

The gene calls are TRBV18 and TRBJ1-2, with D possibly matching TRBD1 (5 bases). The CDR3 has 16 amino acids. V was shortened by 0 bases and J by 0 bases, with 11 bases between the two germline ends. Per the germline V gene, CDR1 is KGHSH and CDR2 is LQKENI. The DNA of the CDR3 is TGTGCCAGCTCACCACCCCGGCCAGGGTCTAACTATGGCTACACCTTC. Amino acid sequence: CASSPPRPGSNYGYTF.

The rearrangement links TRBV28 to TRBJ2-7, with unresolved D. Between the trimmed V and J ends, which lost 10 bases and 1 base, there was a span of 14 bases. CDR1 and CDR2 from the germline V gene are MDHEN and SYDVKM. CDR3 length: 13 residues. CDR3 sequence reads: CAIGIRDSYEQYF. The DNA of the CDR3 is TGTGCCATCGGAATTAGGGATTCCTACGAGCAGTACTTC.

The chain couples TRBV3-1 (or the pseudogene TRBV3-2) to TRBJ1-2; D unresolved. The V gene's germline CDR1 is LGHDT and CDR2 YNNKEL (reference sequence). CDR3 size: 14 residues. V was pared by 4 bases and J by 6 bases, with 15 bases between. The CDR3 here is CASSLGWGDHGYTF. The CDR3 bases are TGTGCCAGCAGCCTTGGGTGGGGAGACCATGGCTACACCTTC.

CDR3 bases: TGTGCCAGCAGCTTTCGTCAGGGGGCAGGTGAAAAACTGTTTTTT. This translates into CASSFRQGAGEKLFF. The chain joins TRBV5-5 to TRBJ1-4; 8 bases map to TRBD1. The germline V gene encodes CDR1 SGHKS and CDR2 YYEKEE (reference sequence). V dropped 2 bases and J dropped 7; count of bases not matched to a gene: 7. The CDR3 has 15 residues.

The chain joins TRBV4-2 to TRBJ1-1, with 11 bases fitting TRBD1. CDR1 is LGHNA, CDR2 YNFKEQ, per germline. The CDR3 spans 17 residues. The J segment lost 6 bases and the V segment lost 5 bases, leaving 14 bases of the junction unmatched. CDR3 nucleotides: TGTGCCAGCAGCACACGGGACAGGGGGGCCCTCGGGGCTGAAGCTTTCTTT. It is translated as CASSTRDRGALGAEAFF.

The V and J genes are TRBV20-1 and TRBJ2-3; 11 positions agree with TRBD2. The CDR3 covers 15 residues. Germline V gene data show CDR1 as DFQATT and CDR2 as SNEGSKA (reference sequence). V lost 3 bases to trimming and J lost 3 bases; unmatched junction nucleotides: 5. DNA of the CDR3: TGCAGTGCTAGTCGGGCTAGCGGGAGGACAGATACGCAGTATTTT. Encoded protein: CSASRASGRTDTQYF.